This TCR beta chain was observed in a study of cytomegalovirus exposure and HLA in healthy donors. It was with 60 Vbeta and 13 Jbeta primers that the PCR ran. Using immunoSEQ multiplex PCR, the repertoire was profiled, and TCRdb retains in-frame clones only, with some absent. The profile shows 200,000 or so clones, approximately 80% of them singletons. With regard to this clone: Its antigen is not identified.

Overall study results and limits: In a later analysis, parvovirus B19, influenza, CMV and Epstein-Barr virus appeared linked to several top co-occurrence clusters. TCR beta chain V- and J-gene trimming was linked, in a later analysis, to a missense variant in DCLRE1C. Most sequenced TCRs were rare (though some public TCRs occurred in many donors).

The germline CDR1 and CDR2 sequences are MRHNA and SNTAGT. CDR3 length equals 16 residues. Trimming took off 2 bases at V and 0 bases at J, with 14 bases between the two ends. The sequence was collected from a woman aged 25-40 years in good health and CMV-seropositive. V and J are TRBV6-4 and TRBJ2-7; tentative D call: TRBD1 (5 bases). Sequencing was done on a sample of PBMCs. As DNA, the CDR3 is TGTGCCAGCAGTGACCCATCTGGGGCTGACTCCTACGAGCAGTACTTC. Encoded protein: CASSDPSGADSYEQYF.